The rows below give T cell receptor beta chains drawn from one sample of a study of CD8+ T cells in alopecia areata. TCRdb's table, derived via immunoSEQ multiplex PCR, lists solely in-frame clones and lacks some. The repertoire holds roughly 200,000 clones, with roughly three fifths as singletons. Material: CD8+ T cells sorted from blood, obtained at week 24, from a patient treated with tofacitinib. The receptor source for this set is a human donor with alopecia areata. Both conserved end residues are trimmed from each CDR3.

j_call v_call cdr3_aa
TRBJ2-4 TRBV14 ASSQRREKNIQY
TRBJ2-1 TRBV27 ASSLYLPTEGDEQF
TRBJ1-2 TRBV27 ASSFNRADAYGYT
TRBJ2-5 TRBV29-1 SVVGGLASETQY
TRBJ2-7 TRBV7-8 ASSLEWGTYEQY
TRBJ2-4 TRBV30 AWTLPGRKNIQY
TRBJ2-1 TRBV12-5 ASGLPPGSSYNEQF
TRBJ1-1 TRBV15 ATGEGNTEAF
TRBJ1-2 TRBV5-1 ASSLAQGANGYT
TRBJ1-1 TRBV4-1 ASSPQGRKNTEAF
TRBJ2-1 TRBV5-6 ASSLGLEEF
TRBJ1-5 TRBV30 AWSLGLGDQPQH
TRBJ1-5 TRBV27 ASSSGRQPQH
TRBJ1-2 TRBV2 ASRGTDNYGYT
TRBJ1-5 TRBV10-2 ASSESRDLRDQPQH
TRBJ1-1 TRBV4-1 ASSQDYTGRAEAF
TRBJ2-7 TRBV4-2 ASSQDSVLAYEQY
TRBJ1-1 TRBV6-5 ASSYAWNTEAF
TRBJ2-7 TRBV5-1 ASSGLVGQY
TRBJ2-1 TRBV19 ASSILYSGYNEQF
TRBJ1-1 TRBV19 ASRDRGRRANTEAF
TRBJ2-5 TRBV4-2 ASSQDLWRRDPLAFAQY
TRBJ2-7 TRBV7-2 ASSFRVATPSYEQY
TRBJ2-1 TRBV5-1 ASSGGTKNNEQF
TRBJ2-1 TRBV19 ASRIAGTSYNEQF
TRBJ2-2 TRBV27 ASSLRTSGGATGELF
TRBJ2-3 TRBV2 ASSASGVEDTQY
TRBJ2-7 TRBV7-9 ASSPAYEQY
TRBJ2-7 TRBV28 ASSSGQGQYEQY
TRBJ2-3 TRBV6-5 ASRTAYTQY
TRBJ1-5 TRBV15 ATADRGQPQH
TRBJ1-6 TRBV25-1 ASSENAPSSPLH
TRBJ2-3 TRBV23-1 ASSHTTSVTQY
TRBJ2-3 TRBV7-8 ASSLEMAQY
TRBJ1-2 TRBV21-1 ASSKGPYGYT
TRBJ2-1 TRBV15 ATTGGAGVGNEQF
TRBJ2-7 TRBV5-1 ASSLDNGSSYEQY
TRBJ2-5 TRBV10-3 AISDWSSGDQETQY
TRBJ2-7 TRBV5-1 ASGYTARDYEQY
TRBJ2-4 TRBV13 AVEGSTRGIQY
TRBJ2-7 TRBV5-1 ASSLAQFGGPNYEQY
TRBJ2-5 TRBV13 ASSLGGGSETQY
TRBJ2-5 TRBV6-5 ASSYRQYQETQY
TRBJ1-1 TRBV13 ASSKYTEAF
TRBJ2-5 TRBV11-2 ASSLAGGGTETQY
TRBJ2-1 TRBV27 ASTPLRGGYYNEQF
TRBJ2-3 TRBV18 ASSLPTGRPTNTQY
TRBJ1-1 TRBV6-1 ASSEIGWTEAF
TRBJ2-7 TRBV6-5 ASSYSGQGAPQY
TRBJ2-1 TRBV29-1 SVEAPTLASGVDEQF
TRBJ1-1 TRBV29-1 SVDPGTGGRNTEAF
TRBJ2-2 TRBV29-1 SVPRSGELF
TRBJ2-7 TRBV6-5 ASSYSAGGSYEQY